The TCR beta chain under discussion was sequenced for a study of blood T cell repertoires in COVID-19. Study overall: The study drew acute and convalescent COVID-19 samples from the United States, Italy and Spain. Sample material is recorded as cDNA or gDNA derived from T cells, B-cell-depleted T cells, or PBMCs.

Everyone who took part was about 18 to 90 years old, and they came from about two dozen US areas. Participant-reported clinical history was the basis for cohort assignment. Repertoires were generated with immunoSEQ multiplex PCR, while TCRdb's copy carries only in-frame clones and drops some. The repertoire has 300,000 to 450,000 clones, around 87% of them found once; the top ten carry roughly 1.4%. Deletions cut 0 bases from V and 4 bases from J, with 13 bases between. Germline loops: CDR1 SGDLS, CDR2 YYNGEE. The CDR3 sequence is 15 residues long. Sequenced material: PBMCs or T cells enriched from blood (not recorded which). The chain links TRBV9 to TRBJ2-5, with D possibly being TRBD2 (7 bases). The clonotype was recovered from a man younger than 45 who had recovered from COVID-19. The CDR3 coding sequence is TGTGCCAGCAGCGTAGGGGGGGGCACAAGAGAGACCCAGTACTTC. It translates to CASSVGGGTRETQYF.